A single sample is the source of the 30 T cell receptor beta chains below, sequenced in a study of metastatic and nonmetastatic thyroid tumors. MiXCR was used by TCRdb to re-call the PCR reads. The repertoire holds tens of thousands of clones, 10% to 15% seen once, with approximately 14% in the top ten. Not a single patient had been given any form of treatment at any point before undergoing thyroid surgery. Material: blood. All receptors derive from a female donor with papillary thyroid cancer or a benign thyroid nodule (not recorded which). Some clones in this sample may be carry-over from other donors' samples.

This clone was recorded at least ten times. The V gene is TRBV28, the J gene TRBJ1-1; maybe TRBD1 (5 bases). Germline-derived CDR1 and CDR2 are MDHEN and SYDVKM. The ends were cut back, 5 bases at V and 6 bases at J, with 19 bases in the middle. This CDR3 contains 15 residues. As DNA, the CDR3 is TGTGCCAGCAGTACCCCGACAGCGGATCGGCCTGAAGCTTTCTTT. This sequence encodes CASSTPTADRPEAFF.

This clone was observed at least ten times. The chain has TRBV10-3 and TRBJ2-2; the D gene is possibly TRBD1 (6 bases). Germline V gives CDR1 ENHRY, CDR2 SYGVKD. Trimming pared 0 bases from V and 1 base from J, leaving 6 bases between. The CDR3 is 15 residues long. CDR3 sequence (DNA): TGTGCCATCAGTGAGTCGACAGGGAACACCGGGGAGCTGTTTTTT. Amino acids: CAISESTGNTGELFF.

This clone rates as large. The V call is TRBV29-1, the J call TRBJ1-1; possibly TRBD1 for D (6 bases). CDR1 is SQVTM and CDR2 is ANQGSEA in the germline V gene. The CDR3 runs to 13 residues. Trimming took 1 base from V and 7 from J, leaving 13 bases between them. CDR3 nucleotides: TGCAGCGTTGAAGGAGGACAGCAATATGAAGCTTTCTTT. It is translated as CSVEGGQQYEAFF.

In its sample, this clone was seen many times. The rearrangement links TRBV7-2 to TRBJ1-4, with no clear D. V was trimmed by 3 bases and J by 4 bases, leaving 9 bases between them. This CDR3 is 14 amino acids long. In germline, CDR1 is SGHTA, CDR2 FQGNSA. CDR3 bases: TGTGCCAGCAGCTTGCACGGCCTTAATGAAAAACTGTTTTTT. It encodes CASSLHGLNEKLFF.

This clone was seen a handful of times. The genes are TRBV20-1 and TRBJ2-3, with D perhaps given as TRBD1 or TRBD2 (5 bases each). V dropped 0 bases and J dropped 4 bases, with 14 bases sitting between them. This CDR3 has 15 amino acids. Germline V gives CDR1 DFQATT, CDR2 SNEGSKA (reference sequence). CDR3 residues: CSARDERGDADTQYF. CDR3 DNA sequence: TGCAGTGCTAGAGATGAGAGAGGGGACGCAGATACGCAGTATTTT.

This clone has just a few counts. The chain uses TRBV19 and TRBJ2-1; TRBD1 matches 9 bases. V lost 6 bases, J lost 7 bases, and 10 bases stayed unmatched. The CDR3 runs 15 residues. Germline V gene data show CDR1 as LNHDA and CDR2 as SQIVND (reference sequence). Here the CDR3 DNA reads TGTGCCAGTAGCGACTCGGGACAGGGTGGGAATGAGCAGTTCTTC. Residues: CASSDSGQGGNEQFF.

This clone was recorded many times. The chain combines TRBV7-9 with TRBJ2-5, with 12 positions matching TRBD2. The ends lost 5 bases at V and 4 bases at J; junction bases unmatched: 5. CDR3 length: 15 amino acids. Per the germline V gene, CDR1 is SEHNR and CDR2 is FQNEAQ (reference sequence). The DNA for the CDR3 is TGTGCCAGCAGCGGTCTGGGACTAGCGGGAGAGACCCAGTACTTC. It codes for CASSGLGLAGETQYF. Variable domain in full (rest from reference TRBV7-9 and TRBJ2-5): DTGVSQNPRHKITKRGQNVTFRCDPISEHNRLYWYRQTLGQGPEFLTYFQNEAQLEKSRLLSDRFSAERPKGSFSTLEIQRTEQGDSAMYLCASSGLGLAGETQYFGPGTRLLVL.

The chain carries TRBV20-1 and TRBJ2-7; D is unresolved. The germline CDR1 and CDR2 sequences are DFQATT and SNEGSKA (reference sequence). Trimming shortened V by 1 base and J by 3 bases, and 13 bases separated the two germline ends. CDR3 length: 14 residues. The CDR3 DNA follows: TGCAGTGCTAGAGGTGTTGCGTTAGTCTACGAGCAGTACTTC. Residues: CSARGVALVYEQYF.

This clone was observed at least ten times. The chain joins TRBV7-9 to TRBJ2-7; weak D call: TRBD2 (5 bases). Looked up from germline, CDR1 is SEHNR and CDR2 is FQNEAQ (reference sequence). V was cut by 5 bases and J by 4 bases, with 15 bases left in between. CDR3 length equals 14 residues. CDR3 region: CASSPVAGPYEQYF. DNA for the CDR3: TGTGCCAGCAGCCCCGTTGCGGGTCCATACGAGCAGTACTTC.

This clone was seen ten or more times. CDR3: CASSLSQGYGYTF. Here the CDR3 DNA reads TGTGCCAGCAGTTTATCACAGGGATATGGCTACACCTTC. The chain employs TRBV27 and TRBJ1-2, with D perhaps matching TRBD1 (6 bases). V lost 0 bases and J lost 5, with 7 bases in between. The germline CDR1 and CDR2 sequences are MNHEY and SMNVEV (reference sequence). This CDR3 is 13 amino acids long.

This clone came up many times. The CDR3 loop is CASSLGGADGDTQYF. The DNA of the CDR3 is TGTGCCAGCAGTTTGGGGGGGGCCGACGGGGATACGCAGTATTTT. V is TRBV28 and J is TRBJ2-3, with D possibly TRBD2 on 7 matching bases. The CDR3 extends over 15 amino acids. Trimming stripped 3 bases from V and 6 bases from J, with 16 bases between. The germline V gene has CDR1 MDHEN and CDR2 SYDVKM.

Only a few counts were recorded for this clone. The rearrangement joins TRBV6-1 to TRBJ2-7; 7 nucleotides line up with TRBD2. Looked up from germline, CDR1 is MNHNS and CDR2 is SASEGT. The length of the CDR3 is 14 residues. The chain's CDR3 is CPGNPPGRLYEQYF. In nucleotides, the CDR3 is TGTCCCGGCAATCCCCCCGGGAGGCTCTACGAGCAGTACTTC.

This clone has at least ten counts. The chain couples TRBV20-1 to TRBJ2-5; D might be TRBD1 or TRBD2, each matching 6 bases. Looked up from germline, CDR1 is DFQATT and CDR2 is SNEGSKA (reference sequence). The V end lost 6 bases, the J end lost 5 bases, and 16 bases lay between the germline ends. The CDR3 covers 13 residues. The CDR3 DNA is TGCAGTGCGCGGGGACAACGTGGTGAGACCCAGTACTTC. This gives the protein CSARGQRGETQYF.

This clone was seen repeatedly, ten times or more. The chain employs TRBV27 and TRBJ1-5; D unclear. The CDR3 contains 15 residues. CDR1 MNHEY and CDR2 SMNVEV come from the germline V gene (reference sequence). Trimming took off 2 bases at V and 4 bases at J, with 12 bases between the two ends. The CDR3 loop reads CASSLEVGLNQPQHF. For the CDR3, the DNA is TGTGCCAGCAGTTTAGAGGTAGGGCTTAATCAGCCCCAGCATTTT.

This clone was recorded at least ten times. The chain joins TRBV6-5 to TRBJ1-2, with D unresolved. The CDR3 covers 15 residues. Looked up from germline, CDR1 is MNHEY and CDR2 is SVGAGI. Trimming cost V 2 bases and J 4 bases, with 14 bases left between them. In nucleotides, the CDR3 is TGTGCCAGCAGTTACGGGCCAGAGTCCATCTATGGCTACACCTTC. This codes for CASSYGPESIYGYTF.

This clone showed up many times. The gene calls are TRBV7-3 and TRBJ2-5; D might be TRBD1 (7 bases). Per the germline V gene, CDR1 is SGHTA and CDR2 is FQGTGA. The CDR3 has 14 amino acids. The ends were cut back, 3 bases at V and 3 bases at J, with 11 bases in the middle. The CDR3 DNA is TGTGCCAGCAGCTTCCAGGGGGGAGAAGAGACCCAGTACTTC. Amino acid sequence: CASSFQGGEETQYF. The whole variable domain, remainder taken from reference TRBV7-3 and TRBJ2-5, is GAGVSQTPSNKVTEKGKYVELRCDPISGHTALYWYRQSLGQGPEFLIYFQGTGAADDSGLPNDRFFAVRPEGSVSTLKIQRTERGDSAVYLCASSFQGGEETQYFGPGTRLLVL.

V is TRBV20-1 and J is TRBJ2-3, with a tentative D call TRBD2 (5 bases). Trimming left V 0 bases short and J 4 bases short, with 17 bases between. CDR1 is DFQATT, CDR2 SNEGSKA, per germline (reference sequence). There are 16 residues in the CDR3. CDR3 protein: CSARDLGGPSSDTQYF. CDR3 nucleotide sequence: TGCAGTGCTAGAGATCTGGGCGGGCCTTCTTCAGATACGCAGTATTTT.

In its sample, this clone was seen many times. This sequence joins TRBV20-1 and TRBJ2-1, with 8 positions matching TRBD2. The CDR3 covers 15 residues. CDR1 is DFQATT and CDR2 is SNEGSKA in the germline V gene (reference sequence). CDR3 nucleotides: TGCAGCCGCGTTCGAACTAGCGGAGATTACAATGAGCAGTTCTTC. Translating it yields CSRVRTSGDYNEQFF.

This clone was seen at least ten times. V usage is TRBV5-1 and J usage is TRBJ1-6; D is undetermined. Trimming cost V 2 bases and J 10 bases, with 16 bases left between them. This CDR3 comprises 15 residues. The germline gives CDR1 SGHRS, CDR2 YFSETQ. The CDR3 DNA follows: TGCGCCAGCAGCTTCGATCTTCGGCAGTACTCACCCCTCCACTTT. As protein: CASSFDLRQYSPLHF.

This clone came up many times. This rearrangement joins TRBV27 to TRBJ2-3; the match to TRBD1 covers 9 bases. The CDR3 is made up of 15 amino acids. V trimming: 4 bases; J trimming: 2 bases; junction bases outside the gene matches: 4. Germline V gene data show CDR1 as MNHEY and CDR2 as SMNVEV (reference sequence). In nucleotides, the CDR3 is TGTGCCAGCAGTTCCGGGACAGGGCCCACAGATACGCAGTATTTT. Protein: CASSSGTGPTDTQYF.

On this clone itself: Relative to the germline gene, one junction end is altered; a read error may explain this. The chain carries TRBV11-2 and TRBJ2-7; 8 bases agree with TRBD2. Germline V gene sequence: CDR1 SGHAT, CDR2 FQNNGV. The CDR3 runs 14 residues. The CDR3 loop is CASSTGLGNYEQCF. In nucleotides, the CDR3 is TGTGCCAGCAGCACGGGACTAGGGAACTACGAGCAGTGCTTC.

Relative to its sample, this clone is medium-sized. The chain employs TRBV6-2 or TRBV6-3 and TRBJ2-7; no firm D call. Trimming removed 4 bases from V and 2 bases from J, with 9 bases in between. The V gene's germline CDR1 is MNHEY and CDR2 SVGEGT. This CDR3 has 13 amino acids. CDR3 in DNA: TGTGCCAGCAGTTTCGGGCCCACCTACGAGCAGTACTTC. Translated, it gives CASSFGPTYEQYF.

The J gene is TRBJ1-2, the V gene TRBV20-1; no firm D call. The germline V gene has CDR1 DFQATT and CDR2 SNEGSKA (reference sequence). Trimming left V 6 bases short and J 0 bases short, with 11 bases between. This CDR3 is 13 amino acids long. Here the CDR3 DNA reads TGCAGTGCCAAGTCTCCTACTAACTATGGCTACACCTTC. Its translation: CSAKSPTNYGYTF.

This clone was counted many times. This chain joins TRBV7-8 and TRBJ1-1; a weak D match, TRBD1 (5 bases). Germline V gene data show CDR1 as SGHVS and CDR2 as FQNEAQ. V was clipped by 4 bases and J by 5 bases, with 8 bases between them. The length of the CDR3 is 12 residues. CDR3 DNA: TGTGCCAGCAGCTGGGGACGGACTGAAGCTTTCTTT. The encoded protein is CASSWGRTEAFF.

This clone was seen only a few times. The junction shows a germline mismatch at one end, possibly a read error. The chain uses TRBV6-1 and TRBJ2-3; tentatively, D is TRBD1 (6 bases). The CDR3 extends over 13 amino acids. Germline CDR1 MNHNS, CDR2 SASEGT. CDR3 nucleotide sequence: TGTTCCAGCAGTGCAACAGGGTCGCCAACGCAGTATTTT. Translation gives CSSSATGSPTQYF.

The chain combines TRBV27 with TRBJ2-1; 10 bases are a match to TRBD2. The CDR3 spans 14 residues. Germline V CDR1 and CDR2: MNHEY, SMNVEV (reference sequence). V lost 5 bases to trimming and J lost 4 bases; unmatched junction nucleotides: 2. CDR3 sequence reads: CASSLAGEYNEQFF. The CDR3 region has the DNA TGTGCCAGCAGTCTAGCGGGAGAATACAATGAGCAGTTCTTC.

In its sample, this clone was seen many times. The CDR3 reads CASSEWERVGNEQFF. The CDR3 DNA follows: TGCGCCAGCAGTGAGTGGGAGAGGGTCGGGAATGAGCAGTTCTTC. The rearrangement uses TRBV10-2 and TRBJ2-1; D might be TRBD2 (5 bases). Germline CDR1 reads WSHSY; CDR2 reads SAAADI. CDR3 length equals 15 residues. Trimming removed 1 base at V and 7 bases at J, with 14 bases between.

This clone showed up many times. The chain couples TRBV5-5 to TRBJ2-3, with D unresolved. This CDR3 region has 13 residues. Per the germline V gene, CDR1 is SGHKS and CDR2 is YYEKEE (reference sequence). The V end was cut by 9 bases, the J end by 4 bases, with 15 bases between. CDR3 sequence reads: CATTGPWADTQYF. In DNA form, the CDR3 reads TGTGCCACAACGGGTCCATGGGCAGATACGCAGTATTTT.

In this sample, this clone turned up many times. The CDR3 here is CASSLGQGIINEQFF. The DNA of the CDR3 is TGTGCCAGCAGCCTCGGACAGGGGATAATCAATGAGCAGTTCTTC. The chain joins TRBV12-3 or TRBV12-4 to TRBJ2-1; 9 bases map to TRBD1. The CDR3 has 15 amino acids. V was clipped by 6 bases and J by 6 bases; unmatched bases: 9.

This clone has just a few counts. The rearrangement uses TRBV6-4 and TRBJ2-1; 10 nucleotides match TRBD2. CDR3 length: 15 amino acids. In germline, CDR1 is MRHNA, CDR2 SNTAGT. Germline trimming cut 4 bases from V and 4 bases from J; bases unmatched to any gene: 4. The CDR3 sequence is CASSGLAGTYNEQFF. The CDR3 nucleotides are TGTGCCAGCAGTGGACTAGCGGGCACTTACAATGAGCAGTTCTTC.